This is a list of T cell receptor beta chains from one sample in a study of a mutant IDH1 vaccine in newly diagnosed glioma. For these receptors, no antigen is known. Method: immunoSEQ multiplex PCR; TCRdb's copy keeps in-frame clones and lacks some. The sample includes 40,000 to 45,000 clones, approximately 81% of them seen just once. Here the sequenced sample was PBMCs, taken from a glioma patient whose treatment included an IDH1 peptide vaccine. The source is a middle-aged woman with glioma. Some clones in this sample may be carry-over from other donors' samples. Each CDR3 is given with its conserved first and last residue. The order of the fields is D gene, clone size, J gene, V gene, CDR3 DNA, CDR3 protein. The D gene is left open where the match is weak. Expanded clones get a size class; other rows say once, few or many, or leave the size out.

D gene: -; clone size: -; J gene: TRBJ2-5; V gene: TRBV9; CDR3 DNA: TGTGCCAGCAGCGGGGGCGTTAAAGAGACCCAGTACTTC; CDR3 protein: CASSGGVKETQYF
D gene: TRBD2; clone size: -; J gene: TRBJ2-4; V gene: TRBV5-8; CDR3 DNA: TGTGCCAGCACCCTCGGGGGGGCACGGCAGTACTTC; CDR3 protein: CASTLGGARQYF
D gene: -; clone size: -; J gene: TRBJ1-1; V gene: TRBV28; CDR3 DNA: TGTGCCAGCAGTGGACAGCCGAACACTGAAGCTTTCTTT; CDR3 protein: CASSGQPNTEAFF
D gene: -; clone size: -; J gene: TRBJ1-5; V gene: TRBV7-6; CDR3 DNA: TGTGCCAGCAGCTTACTAGGGGTCAATCAGCCCCAGCATTTT; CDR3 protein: CASSLLGVNQPQHF
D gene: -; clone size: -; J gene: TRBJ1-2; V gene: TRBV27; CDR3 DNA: TGTGCCAGCAGCCCCTCAGCGGGGGGGTGGGATGGCTACACCTTC; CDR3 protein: CASSPSAGGWDGYTF
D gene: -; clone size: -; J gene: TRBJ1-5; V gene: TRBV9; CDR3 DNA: TGTGCCAGCAGCGGGGACGGTTATAGCAATCAGCCCCAGCATTTT; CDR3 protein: CASSGDGYSNQPQHF
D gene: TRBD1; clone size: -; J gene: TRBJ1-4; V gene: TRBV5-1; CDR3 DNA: TGCGCCAGCAGCTCCGGTGGGACAGGGGGTAATGAAAAACTGTTTTTT; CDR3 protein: CASSSGGTGGNEKLFF
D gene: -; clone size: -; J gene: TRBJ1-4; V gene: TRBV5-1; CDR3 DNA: TGCGCCAGCAGCTTGGGGGGCCGTTCCGCTCATTTTACTGAAAAACTGTTTTTT; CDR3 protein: CASSLGGRSAHFTEKLFF
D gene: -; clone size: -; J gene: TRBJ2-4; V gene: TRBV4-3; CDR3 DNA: TGCGCCAGCAGCCAAGCCAGCCTTGAGGCCAAAAACATTCAGTACTTC; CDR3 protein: CASSQASLEAKNIQYF
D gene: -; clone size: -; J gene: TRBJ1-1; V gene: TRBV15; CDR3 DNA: TGTGCCACCAGCAGAGATATGCGCGCGGGAGGAGAAGCTTTCTTT; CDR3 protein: CATSRDMRAGGEAFF
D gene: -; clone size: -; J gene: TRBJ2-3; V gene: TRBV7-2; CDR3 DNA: TGTGCCAGCAGCTTAGAGGGTTCAGTGTTGGATACGCAGTATTTT; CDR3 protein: CASSLEGSVLDTQYF
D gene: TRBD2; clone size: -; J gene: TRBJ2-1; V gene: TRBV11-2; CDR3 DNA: TGTGCCAGCGATCCGGCGGGACTAGGGTCTCAATATGAGCAGTTCTTC; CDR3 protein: CASDPAGLGSQYEQFF
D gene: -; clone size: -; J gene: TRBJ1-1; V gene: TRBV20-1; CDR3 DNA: TGCAGCAGATTTGCGGCCACTGAAGCTTTCTTT; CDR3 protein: CSRFAATEAFF
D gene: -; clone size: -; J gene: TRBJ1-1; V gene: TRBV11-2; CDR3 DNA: TGTGCCAGCAGCATACCAGGAGGGGCTGAAGCTTTCTTT; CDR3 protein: CASSIPGGAEAFF
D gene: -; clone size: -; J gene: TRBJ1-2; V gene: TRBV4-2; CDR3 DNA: TGTGCCAGCAGCCTCCCGGGTAACGGCTACACCTTC; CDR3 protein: CASSLPGNGYTF
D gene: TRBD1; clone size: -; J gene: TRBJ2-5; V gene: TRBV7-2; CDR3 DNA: TGTGCCAGCAGCTTAACCGGGACAGGGGGCTGGGAGACCCAGTACTTC; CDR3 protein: CASSLTGTGGWETQYF
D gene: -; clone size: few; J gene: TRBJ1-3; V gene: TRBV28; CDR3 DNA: TGTGCCAGCAGTTTCCCAGGGCGCTCTGGAAACACCATATATTTT; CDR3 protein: CASSFPGRSGNTIYF
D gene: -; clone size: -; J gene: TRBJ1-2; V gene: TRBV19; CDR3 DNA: TGTGCCAGTAGTATAAACACCGAAGCTAACTATGGCTACACCTTC; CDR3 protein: CASSINTEANYGYTF
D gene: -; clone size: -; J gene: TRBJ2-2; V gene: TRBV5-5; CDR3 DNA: TGTGCCAGCAGCTTGGATCTACAGGTGAACACCGGGGAGCTGTTTTTT; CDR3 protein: CASSLDLQVNTGELFF
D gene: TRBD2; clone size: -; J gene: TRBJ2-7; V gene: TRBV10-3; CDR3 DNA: TGTGCCACCTGCCCGGGAGGGGGCTCCTACGAGCAGTACTTC; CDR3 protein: CATCPGGGSYEQYF
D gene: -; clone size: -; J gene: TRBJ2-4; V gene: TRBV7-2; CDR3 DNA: TGTGCCAGCAGCTTACCCCAGGGCTCCAAAAACATTCAGTACTTC; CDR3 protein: CASSLPQGSKNIQYF
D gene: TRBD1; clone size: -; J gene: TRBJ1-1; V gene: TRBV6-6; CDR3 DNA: TGTGCCAGCAGTTACCGACAGGGGGGCTACACTGAAGCTTTCTTT; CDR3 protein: CASSYRQGGYTEAFF
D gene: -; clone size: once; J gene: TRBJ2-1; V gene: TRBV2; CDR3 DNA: TGTGCCAGCAATCTGAACAGGGTGCAGCAGTTCTTC; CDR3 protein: CASNLNRVQQFF
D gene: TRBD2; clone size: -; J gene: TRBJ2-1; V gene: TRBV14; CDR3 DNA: TGTGCCAGCAGCCCGCGACTAGCGGGAGTTGGGGAGCAGTTCTTC; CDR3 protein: CASSPRLAGVGEQFF
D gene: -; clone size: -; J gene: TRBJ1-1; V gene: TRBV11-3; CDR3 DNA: TGTGCCAGCAGCTTACCAAACACTGAAGCTTTCTTT; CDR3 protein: CASSLPNTEAFF
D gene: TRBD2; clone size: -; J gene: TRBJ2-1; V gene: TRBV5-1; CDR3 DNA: TGCGCCAGCAGTCTTATGACTAGCGGACCGTCCAATGAGCAGTTCTTC; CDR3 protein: CASSLMTSGPSNEQFF
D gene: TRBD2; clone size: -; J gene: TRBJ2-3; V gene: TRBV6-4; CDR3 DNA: TGTGCCAGCAGTGAGCGGGAGACAGATACGCAGTATTTT; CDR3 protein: CASSERETDTQYF
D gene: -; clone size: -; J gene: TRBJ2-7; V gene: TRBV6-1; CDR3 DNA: TGTGCCAGCAGTACTCTCGAAGGCCACGAGCAGTACTTC; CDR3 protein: CASSTLEGHEQYF
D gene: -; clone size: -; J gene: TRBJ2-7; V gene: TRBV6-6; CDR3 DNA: TGTGCCAGCAGTGGTGGGGGGCTCGGGTACGAGCAGTACTTC; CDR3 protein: CASSGGGLGYEQYF
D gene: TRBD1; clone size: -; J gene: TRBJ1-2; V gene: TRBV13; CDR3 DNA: TGTGCCAGCAGCTCTTGGCGGGGTGGACAGGAACGGTATGGCTACACCTTC; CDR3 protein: CASSSWRGGQERYGYTF
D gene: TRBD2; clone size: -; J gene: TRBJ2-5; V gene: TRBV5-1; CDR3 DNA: TGCGCCAGCAGCTTGAAACTAGCGGGGGGGTACCGCCAAGAGACCCAGTACTTC; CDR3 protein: CASSLKLAGGYRQETQYF
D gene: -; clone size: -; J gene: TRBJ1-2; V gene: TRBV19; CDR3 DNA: TGTGCCAGTAGTATCTTGAATGGCTACACCTTC; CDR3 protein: CASSILNGYTF
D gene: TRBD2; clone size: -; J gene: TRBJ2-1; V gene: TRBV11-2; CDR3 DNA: TGTGCCAGCAGCCGGACTAGTGAAGGGGAGCAGTTCTTC; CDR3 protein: CASSRTSEGEQFF
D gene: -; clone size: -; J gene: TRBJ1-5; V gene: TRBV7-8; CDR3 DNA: TGTGCCAGCAGCTTATTTGAGGGAAACCAGCCCCAGCATTTT; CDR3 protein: CASSLFEGNQPQHF
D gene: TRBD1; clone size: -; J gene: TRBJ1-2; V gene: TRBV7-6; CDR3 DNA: TGTGCCAGCAGCTCGGGGGGGCCGACAGGGGTGGATGGCTACACCTTC; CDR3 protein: CASSSGGPTGVDGYTF
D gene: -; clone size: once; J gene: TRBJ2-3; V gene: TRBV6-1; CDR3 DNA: TGTGCCAGCAGTGAGGGCGGGAAAACGATGAGGGGCACAGATACGCAGTATTTT; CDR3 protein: CASSEGGKTMRGTDTQYF
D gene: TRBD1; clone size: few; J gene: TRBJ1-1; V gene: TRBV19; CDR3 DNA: TGTGCCAGTAGTATTGGGGGACAGACTGAAGCTTTCTTT; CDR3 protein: CASSIGGQTEAFF
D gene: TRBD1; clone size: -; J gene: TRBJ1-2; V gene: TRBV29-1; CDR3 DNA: TGCAGCGTTGCTCCAGGGGGCGACTATGGCTACACCTTC; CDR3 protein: CSVAPGGDYGYTF
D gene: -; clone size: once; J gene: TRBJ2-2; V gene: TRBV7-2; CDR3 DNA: TGTGCCAGCAAAGATTCCGGGGAGCTGTTTTTT; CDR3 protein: CASKDSGELFF
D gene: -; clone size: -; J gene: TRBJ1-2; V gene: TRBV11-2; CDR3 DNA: TGTGCCAGCAGTCGCCAGAGGGGGTCATCCTACGGCTACACCTTC; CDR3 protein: CASSRQRGSSYGYTF
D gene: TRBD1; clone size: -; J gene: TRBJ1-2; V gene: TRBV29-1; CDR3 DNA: TGCAGCGGATCTGAGGGGGCGGAAGACTATGGCTACACCTTC; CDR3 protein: CSGSEGAEDYGYTF
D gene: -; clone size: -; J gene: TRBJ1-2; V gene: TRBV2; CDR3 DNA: TGTGCCAGCCCCCGCGGGGGGGTCGGAGGGGGCTACACCTTC; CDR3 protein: CASPRGGVGGGYTF
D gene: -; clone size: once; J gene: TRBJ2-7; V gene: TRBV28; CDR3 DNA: TGTGCCAGCAGTTTAGACAGAGAGCAGTACTTC; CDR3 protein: CASSLDREQYF
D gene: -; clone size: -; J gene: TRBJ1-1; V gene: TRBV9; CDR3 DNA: TGTGCCAGCAGCGAGCCGGGGGCGGGTGAAGCTTTCTTT; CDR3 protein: CASSEPGAGEAFF
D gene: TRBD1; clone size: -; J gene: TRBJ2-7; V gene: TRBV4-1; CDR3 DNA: TGCGCCAGCAGCCATCACAGGGGGGCACCCACCTACGAGCAGTACTTC; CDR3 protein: CASSHHRGAPTYEQYF
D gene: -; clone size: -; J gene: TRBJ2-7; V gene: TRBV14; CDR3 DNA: TGTGCCAGCAGCCAAGTCGCGAGTTACGAGCAGTACTTC; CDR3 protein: CASSQVASYEQYF
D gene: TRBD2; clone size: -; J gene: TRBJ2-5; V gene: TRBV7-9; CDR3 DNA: TGTGCCAGCAGGGGACTAGCGGGAGCCCAAGAGACCCAGTACTTC; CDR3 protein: CASRGLAGAQETQYF
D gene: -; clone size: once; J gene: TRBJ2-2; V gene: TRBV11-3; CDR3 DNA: TGTGCCAGCAGCGACAGGTTTACCGGGGAGCTGTTTTTT; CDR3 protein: CASSDRFTGELFF
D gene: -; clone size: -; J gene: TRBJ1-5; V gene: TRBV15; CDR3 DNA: TGTGCCACCAGCCGGATAACAGATAGCAATCAGCCCCAGCATTTT; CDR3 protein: CATSRITDSNQPQHF
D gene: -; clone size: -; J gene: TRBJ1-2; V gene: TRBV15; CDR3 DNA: TGTGCCACCAGCACAAGCCAGATTGTGAGCTATGGCTACACCTTC; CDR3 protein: CATSTSQIVSYGYTF
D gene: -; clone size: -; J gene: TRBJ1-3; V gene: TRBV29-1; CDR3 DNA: TGCAGCGTTGTAGCAGGGACCTCTGGAAACACCATATATTTT; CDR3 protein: CSVVAGTSGNTIYF
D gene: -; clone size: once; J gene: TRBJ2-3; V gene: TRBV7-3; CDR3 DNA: TGTGCCAGCAGCCAAACCGGACAGCTGACAGATACGCAGTATTTT; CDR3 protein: CASSQTGQLTDTQYF